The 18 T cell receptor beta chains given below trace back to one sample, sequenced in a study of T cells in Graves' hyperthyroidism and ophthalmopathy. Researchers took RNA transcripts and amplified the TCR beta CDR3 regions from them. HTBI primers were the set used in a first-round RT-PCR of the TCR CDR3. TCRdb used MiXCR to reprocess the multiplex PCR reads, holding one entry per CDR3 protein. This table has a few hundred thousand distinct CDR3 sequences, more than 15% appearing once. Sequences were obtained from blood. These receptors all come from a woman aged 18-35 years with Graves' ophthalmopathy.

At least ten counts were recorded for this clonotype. The CDR3 spells CSARDGLDSTLNTGELFF. The CDR3 nucleotides read TGCAGTGCTAGAGATGGTCTTGACAGCACCCTGAACACCGGGGAGCTGTTTTTT. This sequence joins TRBV20-1 and TRBJ2-2, with D possibly matching TRBD1 (5 bases). The V and J ends lost 0 bases and 1 base respectively, with 18 bases between them. The CDR3 has 18 residues. Germline CDR1 is DFQATT and CDR2 is SNEGSKA (reference sequence).

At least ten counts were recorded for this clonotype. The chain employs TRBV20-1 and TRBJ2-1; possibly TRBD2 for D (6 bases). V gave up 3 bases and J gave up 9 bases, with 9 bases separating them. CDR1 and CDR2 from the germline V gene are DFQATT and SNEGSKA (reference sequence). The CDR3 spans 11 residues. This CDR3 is CSARGGLEQFF. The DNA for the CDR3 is TGCAGTGCTAGGGGGGGACTTGAGCAGTTCTTC.

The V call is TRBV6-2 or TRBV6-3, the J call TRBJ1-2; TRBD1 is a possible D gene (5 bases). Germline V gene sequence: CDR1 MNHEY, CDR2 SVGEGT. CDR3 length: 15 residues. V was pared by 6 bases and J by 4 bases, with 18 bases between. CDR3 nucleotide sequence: TGTGCCAGCAGCCCCCTAGGGGTAATAAGCTATGGCTACACCTTC. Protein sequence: CASSPLGVISYGYTF.

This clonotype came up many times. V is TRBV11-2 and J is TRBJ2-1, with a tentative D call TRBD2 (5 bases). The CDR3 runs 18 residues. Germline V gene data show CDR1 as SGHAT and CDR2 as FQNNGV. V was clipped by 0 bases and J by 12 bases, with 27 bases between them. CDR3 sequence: CASSLDLSPGVGGEGQFF. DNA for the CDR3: TGTGCCAGCAGCTTAGATCTCAGCCCCGGTGTTGGTGGCGAGGGGCAGTTCTTC.

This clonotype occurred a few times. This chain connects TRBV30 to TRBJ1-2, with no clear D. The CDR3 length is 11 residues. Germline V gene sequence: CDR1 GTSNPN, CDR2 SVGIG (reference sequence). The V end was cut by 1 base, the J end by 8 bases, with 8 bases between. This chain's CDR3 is CAWSGLLGYTF. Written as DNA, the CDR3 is TGTGCCTGGAGTGGTTTGTTGGGCTACACCTTC.

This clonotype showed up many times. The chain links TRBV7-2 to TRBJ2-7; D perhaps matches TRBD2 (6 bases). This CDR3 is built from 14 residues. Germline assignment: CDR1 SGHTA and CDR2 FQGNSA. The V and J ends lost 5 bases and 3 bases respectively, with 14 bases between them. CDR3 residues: CASSTLAGFYEQYF. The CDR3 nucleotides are TGTGCCAGCAGCACCTTGGCGGGGTTCTACGAGCAGTACTTC.

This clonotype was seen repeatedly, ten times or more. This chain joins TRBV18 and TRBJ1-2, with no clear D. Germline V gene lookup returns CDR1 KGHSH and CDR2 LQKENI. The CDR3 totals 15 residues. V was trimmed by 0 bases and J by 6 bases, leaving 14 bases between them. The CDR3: CASSPPAILGHGYTF. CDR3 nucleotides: TGTGCCAGCTCACCACCGGCGATTTTAGGGCATGGCTACACCTTC. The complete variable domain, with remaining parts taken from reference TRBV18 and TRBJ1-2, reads NAGVMQNPRHLVRRRGQEARLRCSPMKGHSHVYWYRQLPEEGLKFMVYLQKENIIDESGMPKERFSAEFPKEGPSILRIQQVVRGDSAAYFCASSPPAILGHGYTFGSGTRLTVV.

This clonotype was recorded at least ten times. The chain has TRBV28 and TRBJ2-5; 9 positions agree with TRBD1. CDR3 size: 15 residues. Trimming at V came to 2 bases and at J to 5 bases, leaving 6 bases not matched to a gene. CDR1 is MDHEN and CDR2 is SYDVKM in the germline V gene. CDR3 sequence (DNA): TGTGCCAGCAGTTTAAGACCCGGGACAGGGGAGACCCAGTACTTC. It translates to CASSLRPGTGETQYF.

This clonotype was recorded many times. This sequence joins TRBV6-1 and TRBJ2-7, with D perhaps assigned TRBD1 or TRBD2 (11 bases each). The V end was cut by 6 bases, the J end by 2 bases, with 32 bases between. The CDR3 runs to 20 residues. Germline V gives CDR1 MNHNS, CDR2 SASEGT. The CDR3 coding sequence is TGTGCCAGCAGGTCCACCCCGGGGACAGGGGGACTAGCGGAAGCCTACGAGCAGTACTTC. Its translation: CASRSTPGTGGLAEAYEQYF.

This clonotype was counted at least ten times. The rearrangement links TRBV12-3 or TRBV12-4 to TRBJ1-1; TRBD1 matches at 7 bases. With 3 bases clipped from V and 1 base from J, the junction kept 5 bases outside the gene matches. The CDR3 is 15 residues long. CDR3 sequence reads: CASSLGRGRNTEAFF. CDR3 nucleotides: TGTGCCAGCAGTTTGGGCAGGGGGAGGAACACTGAAGCTTTCTTT.

CDR3 loop: CASSLDQDYEQFF. CDR3 in DNA: TGTGCCAGCAGCTTAGACCAGGACTATGAGCAGTTCTTC. The genes are TRBV11-2 and TRBJ2-1; possible D gene TRBD2, 5 bases. This CDR3 spans 13 amino acids. Trimming removed 0 bases at V and 8 bases at J, with 8 bases between. Germline CDR1 SGHAT, CDR2 FQNNGV.

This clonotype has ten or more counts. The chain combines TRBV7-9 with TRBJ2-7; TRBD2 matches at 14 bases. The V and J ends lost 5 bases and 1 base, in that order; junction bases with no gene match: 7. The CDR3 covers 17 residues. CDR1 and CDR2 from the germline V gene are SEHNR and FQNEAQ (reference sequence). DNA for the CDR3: TGTGCCAGCAGCCCGGGACTAGCGGGGGAGAGATCCTACGAGCAGTACTTC. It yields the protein CASSPGLAGERSYEQYF. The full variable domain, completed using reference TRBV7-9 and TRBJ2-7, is DTGVSQNPRHKITKRGQNVTFRCDPISEHNRLYWYRQTLGQGPEFLTYFQNEAQLEKSRLLSDRFSAERPKGSFSTLEIQRTEQGDSAMYLCASSPGLAGERSYEQYFGPGTRLTVT.

The CDR3 sequence: CSGVGLAGGRTDTQYF. The CDR3, as DNA: TGCAGCGGGGTAGGACTAGCGGGAGGTAGGACAGATACGCAGTATTTT. The J gene is TRBJ2-3, the V gene TRBV29-1; TRBD2 agrees at 14 bases. The CDR3 runs 16 residues. V was pared by 7 bases and J by 3 bases, with 9 bases of the junction left unmatched. Germline-derived CDR1 and CDR2 are SQVTM and ANQGSEA.

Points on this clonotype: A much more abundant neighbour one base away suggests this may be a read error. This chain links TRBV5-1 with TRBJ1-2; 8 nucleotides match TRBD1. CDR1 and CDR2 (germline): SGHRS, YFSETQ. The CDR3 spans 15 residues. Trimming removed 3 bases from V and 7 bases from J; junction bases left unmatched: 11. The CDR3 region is CASSYTAGQEGGYTF. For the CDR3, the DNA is TGCGCCAGCAGCTACACCGCGGGACAGGAAGGTGGCTACACCTTC.

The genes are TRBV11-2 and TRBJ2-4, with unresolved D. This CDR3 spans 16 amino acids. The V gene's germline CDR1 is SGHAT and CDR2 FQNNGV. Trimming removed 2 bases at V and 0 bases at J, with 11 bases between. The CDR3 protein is CASSLSSYLAKNIQYF. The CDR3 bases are TGTGCCAGCAGCTTATCTTCCTACCTAGCCAAAAACATTCAGTACTTC. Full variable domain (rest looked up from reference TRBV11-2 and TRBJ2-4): EAGVAQSPRYKIIEKRQSVAFWCNPISGHATLYWYQQILGQGPKLLIQFQNNGVVDDSQLPKDRFSAERLKGVDSTLKIQPAKLEDSAVYLCASSLSSYLAKNIQYFGAGTRLSVL.

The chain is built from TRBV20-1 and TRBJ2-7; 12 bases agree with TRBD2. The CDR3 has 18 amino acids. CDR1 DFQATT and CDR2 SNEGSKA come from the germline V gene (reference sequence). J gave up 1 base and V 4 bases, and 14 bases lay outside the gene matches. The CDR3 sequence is CSANPAPLTSGGSYEQYF. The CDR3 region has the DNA TGCAGTGCTAACCCCGCCCCCCTGACTAGCGGGGGATCCTACGAGCAGTACTTC.

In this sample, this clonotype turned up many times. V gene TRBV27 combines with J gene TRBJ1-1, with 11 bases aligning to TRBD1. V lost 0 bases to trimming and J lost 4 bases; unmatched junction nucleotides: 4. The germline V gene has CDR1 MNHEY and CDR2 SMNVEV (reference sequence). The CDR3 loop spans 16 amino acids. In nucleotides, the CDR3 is TGTGCCAGCAGTTTATCCCCGGGGACAGGGGGCACTGAAGCTTTCTTT. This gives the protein CASSLSPGTGGTEAFF.

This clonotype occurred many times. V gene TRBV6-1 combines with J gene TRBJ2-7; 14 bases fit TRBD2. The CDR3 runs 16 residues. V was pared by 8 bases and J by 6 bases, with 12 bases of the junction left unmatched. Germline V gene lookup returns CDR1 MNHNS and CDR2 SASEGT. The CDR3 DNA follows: TGTGCCAGCGGGGGACTAGCGGGGGCGGTGAGGAGCGAGCAGTACTTC. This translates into CASGGLAGAVRSEQYF.